The T cell receptor beta chain under discussion was sequenced for a study of T cells in Graves' hyperthyroidism and ophthalmopathy. The CDR3 regions of TCR beta were amplified from RNA transcripts. Carried out on the TCR CDR3, a first-round RT-PCR used the HTBI primer set. Each CDR3 protein is one row after TCRdb ran MiXCR on the multiplex PCR reads. The sample lists a few hundred thousand distinct CDR3 sequences; more than 15% were seen once. This clonotype has a count of ten or more. Germline V gene lookup returns CDR1 SGDLS and CDR2 YYNGEE. The CDR3 has 14 residues. V gave up 0 bases and J gave up 2 bases, with 9 bases separating them.

This clonotype was obtained from a woman between 18 and 29 years old with Graves' hyperthyroidism. Sequenced: blood. V gene TRBV9 combines with J gene TRBJ2-7; D tentatively reads TRBD1 or TRBD2 (6 bases each). The CDR3 region has the DNA TGTGCCAGCAGCGTAGGGGGGGCCACCTACGAGCAGTACTTC. The encoded protein is CASSVGGATYEQYF. Based on the CDR3 plus reference TRBV9 and TRBJ2-7, the full variable domain is DSGVTQTPKHLITATGQRVTLRCSPRSGDLSVYWYQQSLDQGLQFLIQYYNGEERAKGNILERFSAQQFPDLHSELNLSSLELGDSALYFCASSVGGATYEQYFGPGTRLTVT.